This T cell receptor (beta chain) originates from a study of human T cells and chemical hapten exposure. The total RNA was obtained from whole blood that was not fractionated. This clonotype appeared many times. The CDR3 has 16 amino acids. Germline CDR1 reads ENHRY; CDR2 reads SYGVKD. Germline trimming cut 6 bases from V and 1 base from J; bases unmatched to any gene: 11. Unique molecular identifiers were affixed to discrete cDNA molecules within the library. TCRdb independently ran MiXCR on the reads; one entry per CDR3 protein. Among 95,000 to 150,000 distinct CDR3 sequences listed, 8.5% to 9% were seen once.

The origin of this receptor is a human donor in good health. Some clones in this sample may be carry-over from other donors' samples. The V gene is TRBV10-3, the J gene TRBJ2-7, with 8 positions matching TRBD2. Sequenced material: whole blood. This CDR3 is CAIRGAVLAGSYEQYF. CDR3 bases: TGTGCCATCAGGGGGGCCGTTTTAGCGGGGTCCTACGAGCAGTACTTC.